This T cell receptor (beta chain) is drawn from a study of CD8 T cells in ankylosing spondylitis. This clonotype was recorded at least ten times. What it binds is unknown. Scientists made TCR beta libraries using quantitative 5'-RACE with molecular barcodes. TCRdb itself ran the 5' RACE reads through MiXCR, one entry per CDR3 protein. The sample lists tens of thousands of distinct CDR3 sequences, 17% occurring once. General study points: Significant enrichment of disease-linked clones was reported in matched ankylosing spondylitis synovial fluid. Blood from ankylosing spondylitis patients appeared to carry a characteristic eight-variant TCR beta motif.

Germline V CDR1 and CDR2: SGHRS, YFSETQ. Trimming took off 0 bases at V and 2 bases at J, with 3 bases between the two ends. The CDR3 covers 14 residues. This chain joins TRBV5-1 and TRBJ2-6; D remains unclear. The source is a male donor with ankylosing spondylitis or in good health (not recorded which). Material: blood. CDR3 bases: TGCGCCAGCAGCTTGGGACCTGGGGCCAACGTCCTGACTTTC. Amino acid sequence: CASSLGPGANVLTF.